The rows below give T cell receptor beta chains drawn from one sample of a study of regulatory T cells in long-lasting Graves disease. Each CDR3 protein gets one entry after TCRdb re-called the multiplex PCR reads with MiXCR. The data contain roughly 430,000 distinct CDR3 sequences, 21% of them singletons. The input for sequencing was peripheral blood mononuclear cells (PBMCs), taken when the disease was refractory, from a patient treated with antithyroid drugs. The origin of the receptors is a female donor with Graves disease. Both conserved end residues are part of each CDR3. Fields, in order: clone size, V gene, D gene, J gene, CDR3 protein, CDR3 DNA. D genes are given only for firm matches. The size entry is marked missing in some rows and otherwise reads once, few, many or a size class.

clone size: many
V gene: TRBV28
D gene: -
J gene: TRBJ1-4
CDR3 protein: CASSLRSRGGKLFF
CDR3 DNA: TGTGCCAGCAGTTTACGGAGCCGAGGGGGAAAACTGTTTTTT

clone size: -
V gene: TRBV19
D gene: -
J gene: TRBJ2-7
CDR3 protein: CASSPSSGDEQYF
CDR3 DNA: TGTGCCAGTAGTCCCTCATCGGGGGACGAGCAGTACTTC

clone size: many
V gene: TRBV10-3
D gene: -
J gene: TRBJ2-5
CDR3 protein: CAISESDDQETQYF
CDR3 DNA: TGTGCCATCAGTGAGTCGGACGATCAAGAGACCCAGTACTTC

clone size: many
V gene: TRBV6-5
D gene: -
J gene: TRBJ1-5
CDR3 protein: CASSYSEHSNQPQHF
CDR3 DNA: TGTGCCAGCAGTTACTCAGAGCATAGCAATCAGCCCCAGCATTTT

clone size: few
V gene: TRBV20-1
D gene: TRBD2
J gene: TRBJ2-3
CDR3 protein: CSAFSGSFDTQYF
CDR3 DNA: TGCAGTGCCTTTAGCGGGAGTTTTGATACGCAGTATTTT

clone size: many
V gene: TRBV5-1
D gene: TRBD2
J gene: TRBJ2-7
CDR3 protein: CASSLRTSGYEQYF
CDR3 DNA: TGCGCCAGCAGCCTAAGGACTAGCGGCTACGAGCAGTACTTC

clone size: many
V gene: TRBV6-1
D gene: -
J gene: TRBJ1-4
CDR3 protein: CASSREATNEKLFF
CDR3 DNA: TGTGCCAGCAGTCGAGAAGCAACTAATGAAAAACTGTTTTTT

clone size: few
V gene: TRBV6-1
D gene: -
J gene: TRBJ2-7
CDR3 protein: CASSPGRGRHEQYF
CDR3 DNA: TGTGCCAGCAGTCCTGGCCGGGGTCGACACGAGCAGTACTTC

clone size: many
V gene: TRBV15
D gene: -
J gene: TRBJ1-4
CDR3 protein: CATSRAITMTASNEKLFF
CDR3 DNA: TGTGCCACCAGCAGGGCTATTACCATGACAGCGAGTAATGAAAAACTGTTTTTT

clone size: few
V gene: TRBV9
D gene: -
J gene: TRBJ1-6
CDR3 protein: CASSVGADSPLHF
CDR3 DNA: TGTGCCAGCAGCGTAGGTGCGGATTCACCCCTCCACTTT

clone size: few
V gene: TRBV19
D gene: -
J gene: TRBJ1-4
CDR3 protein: CASSSNEGSNLNEKLFF
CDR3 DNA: TGTGCCAGTAGCAGCAACGAGGGGTCGAACCTTAATGAAAAACTGTTTTTT

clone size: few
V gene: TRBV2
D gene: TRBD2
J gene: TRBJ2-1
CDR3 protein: CASSLLAGLQEQFF
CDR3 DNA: TGTGCCAGCAGTTTACTAGCGGGACTTCAAGAGCAGTTCTTC

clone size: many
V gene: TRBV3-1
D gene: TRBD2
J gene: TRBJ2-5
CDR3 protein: CASSQDDSGRALQTQYF
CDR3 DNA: TGTGCCAGCAGCCAAGATGATAGCGGGAGGGCCCTCCAGACCCAGTACTTC

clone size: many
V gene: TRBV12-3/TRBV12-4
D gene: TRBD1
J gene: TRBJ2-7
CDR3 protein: CASSSTGGWRSYEQYF
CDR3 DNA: TGTGCCAGCAGTTCTACAGGGGGCTGGAGGTCCTACGAGCAGTACTTC

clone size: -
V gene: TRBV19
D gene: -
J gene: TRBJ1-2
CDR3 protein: CASSRTDILRSYGYTF
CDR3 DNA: TGTGCCAGTAGCCGGACAGACATACTGAGGAGCTATGGCTACACCTTC

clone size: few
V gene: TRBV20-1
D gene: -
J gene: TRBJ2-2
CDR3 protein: CSAIPTGALNTGELFF
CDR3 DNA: TGCAGTGCTATCCCGACAGGAGCGCTTAACACCGGGGAGCTGTTTTTT

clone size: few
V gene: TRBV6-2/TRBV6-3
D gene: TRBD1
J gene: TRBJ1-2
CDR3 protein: CASSKADRGLGYTF
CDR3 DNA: TGTGCCAGCAGTAAGGCGGACAGGGGGCTTGGCTACACCTTC

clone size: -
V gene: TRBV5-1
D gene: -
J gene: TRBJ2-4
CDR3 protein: CASRQMSGAKNIQYF
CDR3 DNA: TGCGCCAGCAGGCAGATGTCGGGGGCCAAAAACATTCAGTACTTC

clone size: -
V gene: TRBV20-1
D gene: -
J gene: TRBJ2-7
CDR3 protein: CSAGGDYEQYF
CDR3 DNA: TGCAGTGCAGGAGGCGATTACGAGCAGTACTTC

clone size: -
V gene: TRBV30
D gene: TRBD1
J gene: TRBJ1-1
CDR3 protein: CAWSMTGGTEAFF
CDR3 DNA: TGTGCCTGGAGTATGACAGGGGGGACTGAAGCTTTCTTT

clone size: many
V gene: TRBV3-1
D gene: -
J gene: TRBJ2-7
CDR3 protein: CASSHTSADEQYF
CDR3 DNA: TGTGCCAGCAGCCACACATCGGCCGACGAGCAGTACTTC

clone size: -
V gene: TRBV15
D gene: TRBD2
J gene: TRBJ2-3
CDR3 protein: CATSRSGSWSDTQYF
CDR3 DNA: TGTGCCACCAGCCGTAGCGGGAGTTGGTCAGATACGCAGTATTTT

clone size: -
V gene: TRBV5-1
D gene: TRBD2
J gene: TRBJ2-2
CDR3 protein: CASSPGPGTSGSVELFF
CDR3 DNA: TGCGCCAGCAGCCCGGGACCCGGGACTAGCGGGAGTGTGGAGCTGTTTTTT

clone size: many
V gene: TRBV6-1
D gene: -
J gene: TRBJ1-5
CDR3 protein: CASSEFVFREGNNQPQHF
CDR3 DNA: TGTGCCAGCAGTGAATTTGTCTTTCGCGAGGGGAACAATCAGCCCCAGCATTTT

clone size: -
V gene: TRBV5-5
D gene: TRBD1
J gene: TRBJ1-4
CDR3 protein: CASSLAQGTANEKLFF
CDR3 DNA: TGTGCCAGCAGCTTGGCCCAGGGGACAGCAAATGAAAAACTGTTTTTT

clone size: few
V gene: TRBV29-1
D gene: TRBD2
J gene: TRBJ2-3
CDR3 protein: CSVERWREGTDTQYF
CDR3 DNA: TGCAGCGTGGAGAGGTGGCGGGAGGGCACAGATACGCAGTATTTT

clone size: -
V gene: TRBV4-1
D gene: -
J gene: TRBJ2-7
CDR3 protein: CASSQDMGIPSYEQYF
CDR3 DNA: TGCGCCAGCAGCCAAGATATGGGGATTCCATCCTACGAGCAGTACTTC

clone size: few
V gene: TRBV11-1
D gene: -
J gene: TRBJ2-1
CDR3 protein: CASSLHRWANNEQFF
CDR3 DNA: TGTGCCAGCAGCTTACATAGGTGGGCTAACAATGAGCAGTTCTTC

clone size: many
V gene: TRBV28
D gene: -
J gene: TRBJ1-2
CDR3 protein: CASSLSRFAPLDYGYTF
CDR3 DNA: TGTGCCAGCAGTTTAAGTCGATTTGCACCCCTAGACTATGGCTACACCTTC

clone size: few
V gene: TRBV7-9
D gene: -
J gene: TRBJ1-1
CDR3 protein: CASSLRGAGVTEAFF
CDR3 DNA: TGTGCCAGCAGCTTAAGAGGGGCGGGGGTCACTGAAGCTTTCTTT

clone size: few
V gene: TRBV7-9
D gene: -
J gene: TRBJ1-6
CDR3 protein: CASAQGYSPLHF
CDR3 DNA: TGTGCCAGCGCCCAAGGGTATTCACCCCTCCACTTT

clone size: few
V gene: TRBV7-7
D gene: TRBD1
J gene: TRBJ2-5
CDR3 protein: CASSRLSTGGETQYF
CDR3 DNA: TGTGCTAGCAGCCGCCTATCGACAGGGGGAGAGACCCAGTACTTC

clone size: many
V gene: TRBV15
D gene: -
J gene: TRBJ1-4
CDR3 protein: CATSRAIDEKLFF
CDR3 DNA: TGTGCCACCAGCAGGGCCATCGATGAAAAACTGTTTTTT

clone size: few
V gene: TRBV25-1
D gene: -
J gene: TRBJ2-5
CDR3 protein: CANPRRTVQETQYF
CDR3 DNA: TGTGCCAACCCCCGCAGGACAGTGCAAGAGACCCAGTACTTC

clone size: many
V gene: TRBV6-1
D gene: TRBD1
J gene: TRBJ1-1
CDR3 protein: CASRTTGVTFF
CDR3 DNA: TGTGCCAGCAGAACAACAGGGGTAACTTTCTTT

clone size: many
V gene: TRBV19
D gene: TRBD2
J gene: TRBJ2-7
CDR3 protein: CASSRGTSGSYEQYF
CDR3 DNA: TGTGCCAGCAGTAGAGGGACTAGCGGGAGCTACGAGCAGTACTTC

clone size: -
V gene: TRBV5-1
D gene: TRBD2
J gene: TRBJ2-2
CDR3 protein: CASRWTSDTGELFF
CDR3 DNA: TGCGCCAGCAGGTGGACTAGCGACACCGGGGAGCTGTTTTTT

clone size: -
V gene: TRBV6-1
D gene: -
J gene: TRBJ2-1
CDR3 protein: CAISTTGESYNEQFF
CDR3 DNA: TGTGCCATCAGTACGACTGGAGAGTCCTACAATGAGCAGTTCTTC

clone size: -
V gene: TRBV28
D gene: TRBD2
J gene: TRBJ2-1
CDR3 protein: CASSSRSGTSEFYNEQFF
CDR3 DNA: TGTGCCAGCAGTTCAAGATCCGGGACTAGCGAGTTCTACAATGAGCAGTTCTTC

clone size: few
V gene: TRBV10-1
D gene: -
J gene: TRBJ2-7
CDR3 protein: CARWVRGRSSYEQYF
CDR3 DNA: TGCGCCAGGTGGGTGCGTGGGCGAAGCTCCTACGAGCAGTACTTC

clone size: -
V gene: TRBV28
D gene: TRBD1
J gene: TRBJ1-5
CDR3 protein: CASSAWDRDDQPQHF
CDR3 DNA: TGTGCCAGCAGTGCCTGGGACAGGGATGATCAGCCCCAGCATTTT

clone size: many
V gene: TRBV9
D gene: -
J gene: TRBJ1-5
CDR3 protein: CASSSGSDQPQHF
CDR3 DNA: TGTGCCAGCAGTTCAGGGTCGGATCAGCCCCAGCATTTT

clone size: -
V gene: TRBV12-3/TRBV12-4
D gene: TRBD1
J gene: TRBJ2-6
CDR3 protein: CASSLQGARGANVLTF
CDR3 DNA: TGTGCCAGCAGCTTACAGGGGGCGCGCGGGGCCAACGTCCTGACTTTC

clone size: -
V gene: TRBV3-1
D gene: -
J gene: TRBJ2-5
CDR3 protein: CASSQGYKETQYF
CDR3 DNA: TGTGCCAGCAGCCAGGGGTACAAAGAGACCCAGTACTTC

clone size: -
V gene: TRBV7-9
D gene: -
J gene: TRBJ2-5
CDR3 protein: CASSLSGTPQETQYF
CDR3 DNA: TGTGCCAGCAGCCTTTCCGGGACACCCCAAGAGACCCAGTACTTC

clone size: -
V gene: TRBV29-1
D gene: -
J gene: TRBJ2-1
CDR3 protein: CSFAGFHEQFF
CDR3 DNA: TGCAGCTTTGCAGGGTTCCATGAGCAGTTCTTC

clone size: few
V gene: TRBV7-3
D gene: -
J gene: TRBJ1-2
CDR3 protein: CASSFGASNYGYTF
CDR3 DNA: TGTGCCAGCAGCTTTGGGGCCTCTAACTATGGCTACACCTTC

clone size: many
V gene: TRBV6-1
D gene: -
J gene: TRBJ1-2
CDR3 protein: CASSEGIRLGYTF
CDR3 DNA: TGTGCCAGCAGTGAAGGGATCCGGCTGGGCTACACCTTC

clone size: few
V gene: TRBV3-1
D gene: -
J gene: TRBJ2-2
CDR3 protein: CASSQVSGTNTGELFF
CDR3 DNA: TGTGCCAGCAGCCAAGTTAGTGGGACGAACACCGGGGAGCTGTTTTTT

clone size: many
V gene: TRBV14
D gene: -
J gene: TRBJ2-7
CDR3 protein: CASSHGGEQYF
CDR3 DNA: TGTGCCAGCAGTCATGGCGGCGAGCAGTACTTC

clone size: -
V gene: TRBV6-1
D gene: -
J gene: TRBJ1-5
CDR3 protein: CASSTLGELNQPQHF
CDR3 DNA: TGTGCCAGCAGTACCCTGGGAGAACTAAATCAGCCCCAGCATTTT